The 19 T cell receptor beta chains below come from one sample, sequenced in a study of T cell responses to AZD1222 COVID-19 vaccine. Measured with immunoSEQ multiplex PCR; TCRdb has only the in-frame clones, and not every one. Of some 250,000 clones in the sample, almost 95% were seen once. The material was peripheral blood, obtained 28 days after the second AZD1222 dose. The receptors derive from an adult who received the AZD1222 COVID-19 vaccine.

CDR3 sequence (DNA): TGTGCCAGCAGTCCTCGGGGCGGGGGGGCAAATACGCAGTATTTT. This translates into CASSPRGGGANTQYF. J is TRBJ2-3 and V is TRBV27, with 9 positions matching TRBD2. J gave up 7 bases and V 5 bases, and 10 bases lay outside the gene matches. Germline V gives CDR1 MNHEY, CDR2 SMNVEV (reference sequence). This CDR3 contains 15 residues.

The CDR3 is CASRKGIGTQGFIGYTF. CDR3 bases: TGTGCCAGTAGAAAGGGCATAGGGACCCAAGGATTTATCGGCTACACCTTC. The chain couples TRBV19 to TRBJ1-2; weak D call: TRBD1 (5 bases). Trimming shortened V by 6 bases and J by 8 bases, and 28 bases separated the two germline ends. The V gene's germline CDR1 is LNHDA and CDR2 SQIVND (reference sequence). The CDR3 runs to 17 residues.

The J gene is TRBJ2-3, the V gene TRBV6-1, with 7 bases identical to TRBD2. V shed 3 bases and J 2 bases; nucleotides not matched to a gene: 5. Per the germline V gene, CDR1 is MNHNS and CDR2 is SASEGT. The CDR3 covers 15 residues. Written as DNA, the CDR3 is TGTGCCAGCAGTGACGGGGGGTCCTACACAGATACGCAGTATTTT. It yields the protein CASSDGGSYTDTQYF.

The chain joins TRBV28 to TRBJ1-2; D is undetermined. Germline CDR1 MDHEN, CDR2 SYDVKM. The V gene lost 5 bases and the J gene lost 1 base, with 14 bases spanning the gap. This CDR3 region has 15 residues. This chain's CDR3 is CASSTRGRGNYGYTF. CDR3 sequence (DNA): TGTGCCAGCAGTACCCGGGGAAGAGGTAACTATGGCTACACCTTC.

The chain has TRBV6-6 and TRBJ1-3, with 7 bases identical to TRBD1. Trimming removed 4 bases from V and 10 bases from J; junction bases left unmatched: 13. The CDR3 is 15 residues long. Germline CDR1 and CDR2: MNHNY and SVGAGI (reference sequence). CDR3 bases: TGTGCCAGCAGTTTGGGACAGACCGGGGAGAAGACCATATATTTT. This gives the protein CASSLGQTGEKTIYF.

The chain joins TRBV6-5 to TRBJ2-7; 9 bases are shared with TRBD2. The CDR3 spans 16 residues. The V and J ends lost 0 bases and 1 base, in that order; junction bases with no gene match: 4. CDR1 is MNHEY and CDR2 is SVGAGI in the germline V gene. CDR3 DNA: TGTGCCAGCAGTTACTCGGCTAGCGGGAAATCCTACGAGCAGTACTTC. Translation: CASSYSASGKSYEQYF.

The chain joins TRBV7-2 to TRBJ1-1; 9 nucleotides agree with TRBD1. The CDR3 covers 17 residues. V trimming: 3 bases; J trimming: 7 bases; junction bases outside the gene matches: 15. Germline V lookup: CDR1 SGHTA, CDR2 FQGNSA. The CDR3, as DNA: TGTGCCAGCAGCTTGACCTGGAAGGGGACAGGGCCCCTTGAAGCTTTCTTT. Its translation is CASSLTWKGTGPLEAFF.

The gene calls are TRBV2 and TRBJ2-2; D call uncertain. This CDR3 contains 13 residues. The V gene's germline CDR1 is SNHLY and CDR2 FYNNEI. The germline V and J ends were trimmed by 0 bases and 3 bases, with 2 bases remaining between them. DNA of the CDR3: TGTGCCAGCAGTGAAGCGTACACCGGGGAGCTGTTTTTT. Its protein is CASSEAYTGELFF. Filled out from reference TRBV2 and TRBJ2-2, the complete variable domain reads EPEVTQTPSHQVTQMGQEVILRCVPISNHLYFYWYRQILGQKVEFLVSFYNNEISEKSEIFDDQFSVERPDGSNFTLKIRSTKLEDSAMYFCASSEAYTGELFFGEGSRLTVL.

The chain recombines TRBV9 with TRBJ1-6; D may be TRBD1 (5 bases). Germline loops: CDR1 SGDLS, CDR2 YYNGEE. V was cut by 3 bases and J by 10 bases, with 14 bases left in between. The CDR3 is 14 amino acids. The CDR3 coding sequence is TGTGCCAGCAGCGAGGGGACTCCTAGGTCACCCCTCCACTTT. This encodes CASSEGTPRSPLHF.

The rearrangement joins TRBV19 to TRBJ2-3; 7 nucleotides line up with TRBD2. CDR3 length equals 15 residues. With V trimmed by 5 bases and J by 6 bases, 11 bases remained unmatched. Germline CDR1 is LNHDA and CDR2 is SQIVND (reference sequence). CDR3 amino acids: CASSQEAGVGDTQYF. The DNA for the CDR3 is TGTGCCAGTAGTCAGGAGGCGGGAGTGGGGGATACGCAGTATTTT.

The chain carries TRBV6-5 and TRBJ1-1; D is uncertain. The CDR3 contains 12 residues. The germline V gene has CDR1 MNHEY and CDR2 SVGAGI. Trimming shortened V by 6 bases and J by 2 bases, and 7 bases separated the two germline ends. CDR3 nucleotides: TGTGCCAGCAGACTTCCCAACACTGAAGCTTTCTTT. Translated: CASRLPNTEAFF.

This sequence joins TRBV2 and TRBJ1-1; D is uncertain. Germline V CDR1 and CDR2: SNHLY, FYNNEI. This CDR3 is built from 10 residues. V gave up 6 bases and J gave up 5 bases, with 4 bases separating them. This CDR3 reads CASRETEAFF. CDR3 DNA: TGTGCCAGCAGGGAGACTGAAGCTTTCTTT. The variable domain in full, with the rest retrieved from reference TRBV2 and TRBJ1-1, is EPEVTQTPSHQVTQMGQEVILRCVPISNHLYFYWYRQILGQKVEFLVSFYNNEISEKSEIFDDQFSVERPDGSNFTLKIRSTKLEDSAMYFCASRETEAFFGQGTRLTVV.

This chain connects TRBV19 to TRBJ1-5; no clear D gene. Per the germline V gene, CDR1 is LNHDA and CDR2 is SQIVND (reference sequence). The CDR3 has 14 residues. The V end lost 11 bases, the J end lost 9 bases, and 23 bases lay between the germline ends. DNA for the CDR3: TGTGCCGTAGCCGGGCCAGAGTGGGAAGGGCCCCAGCATTTT. It specifies CAVAGPEWEGPQHF.

This clone was picked up a small number of times. The CDR3: CASSPGTGPGKTQYF. The DNA for the CDR3 is TGTGCCAGCAGCCCCGGGACAGGGCCCGGAAAGACCCAGTACTTC. The chain has TRBV6-5 and TRBJ2-5; TRBD1 matches at 9 bases. J lost 6 bases, V lost 6 bases, and 11 bases had no gene match. This CDR3 contains 15 residues. Germline CDR1 is MNHEY and CDR2 is SVGAGI.

The gene calls are TRBV29-1 and TRBJ2-7, with 14 bases matching TRBD2. Germline lookup yields CDR1 SQVTM and CDR2 ANQGSEA. J lost 5 bases, V lost 1 base, and 1 base had no gene match. The CDR3 runs to 14 residues. CDR3 sequence reads: CSVEGGLAGDEQYF. DNA for the CDR3: TGCAGCGTTGAAGGGGGACTAGCGGGAGACGAGCAGTACTTC.

This chain links TRBV12-3 or TRBV12-4 with TRBJ2-5; D not certain. Between the trimmed V and J ends, which lost 3 bases and 4 bases, there was a span of 6 bases. The CDR3 is made up of 12 amino acids. The CDR3 DNA sequence: TGTGCCAGCAGTTTCTTCGGAGAGACCCAGTACTTC. Protein sequence: CASSFFGETQYF.

This clone has only a few counts. The V call is TRBV5-1, the J call TRBJ1-2; 8 bases match TRBD1. V lost 3 bases and J lost 7; bases outside the gene matches: 2. The V gene's germline CDR1 is SGHRS and CDR2 YFSETQ. CDR3 length: 12 amino acids. For the CDR3, the DNA is TGCGCCAGCAGCTGGGGACAGGTTGGCTACACCTTC. Encoded protein: CASSWGQVGYTF. The complete variable domain, with remaining parts taken from reference TRBV5-1 and TRBJ1-2, reads KAGVTQTPRYLIKTRGQQVTLSCSPISGHRSVSWYQQTPGQGLQFLFEYFSETQRNKGNFPGRFSGRQFSNSRSEMNVSTLELGDSALYLCASSWGQVGYTFGSGTRLTVV.

The chain employs TRBV4-1 and TRBJ2-7, with D tentatively TRBD2 (5 bases). Germline assignment: CDR1 MGHRA and CDR2 YSYEKL. Trimming removed 4 bases at V and 4 bases at J, with 11 bases between. The CDR3 extends over 13 amino acids. The DNA of the CDR3 is TGCGCCAGCAGCCTTGCTGGCGGGTACGAGCAGTACTTC. This codes for CASSLAGGYEQYF.

The chain combines TRBV28 with TRBJ1-2, with D possibly TRBD1 on 5 matching bases. This CDR3 has 14 amino acids. Germline V CDR1 and CDR2: MDHEN, SYDVKM. V was shortened by 7 bases and J by 11 bases, with 23 bases between the two germline ends. CDR3 protein: CASTPAGTAPRYTF. CDR3 nucleotides: TGTGCCAGCACCCCTGCGGGGACGGCTCCTAGATACACCTTC.